This passage covers 3 T cell receptor beta chains from one sample sequenced in a study of PD-1 blockade in mismatch repair-deficient tumors. The method was immunoSEQ multiplex PCR; TCRdb's version includes in-frame clones alone and lacks a portion of them. The sample lists 130,000 or so clones; roughly 86% were seen once. The sequenced sample was peripheral blood, obtained 44 weeks after starting pembrolizumab. The receptors shown here come from an adult with mismatch repair-deficient cancer.

This chain joins TRBV4-3 and TRBJ2-5; D is undetermined. The germline V gene has CDR1 LGHNA and CDR2 YSLEER. The CDR3 length is 17 residues. V lost 0 bases to trimming and J lost 4 bases, with 18 bases between them. This chain's CDR3 is CASSQDPAGTMVETQYF. CDR3 coding DNA: TGCGCCAGCAGCCAAGATCCGGCAGGCACAATGGTAGAGACCCAGTACTTC.

J is TRBJ2-7 and V is TRBV29-1, with 7 bases aligning to TRBD1. Germline V gene data show CDR1 as SQVTM and CDR2 as ANQGSEA. The CDR3 runs 13 residues. With V trimmed by 4 bases and J by 7 bases, 10 bases remained unmatched. As DNA, the CDR3 is TGCAGCGTTGTAGGACAGGCCGAAGGGGAGCAGTACTTC. Residues: CSVVGQAEGEQYF.

The chain has TRBV5-6 and TRBJ2-2, with D hard to call. CDR3 length equals 16 residues. Per the germline V gene, CDR1 is SGHDT and CDR2 is YYEEEE. Trimming pared 6 bases from V and 0 bases from J, leaving 15 bases between. The CDR3 loop is CASTTAVGSNTGELFF. The CDR3 region has the DNA TGTGCCAGCACCACGGCGGTGGGATCGAACACCGGGGAGCTGTTTTTT.